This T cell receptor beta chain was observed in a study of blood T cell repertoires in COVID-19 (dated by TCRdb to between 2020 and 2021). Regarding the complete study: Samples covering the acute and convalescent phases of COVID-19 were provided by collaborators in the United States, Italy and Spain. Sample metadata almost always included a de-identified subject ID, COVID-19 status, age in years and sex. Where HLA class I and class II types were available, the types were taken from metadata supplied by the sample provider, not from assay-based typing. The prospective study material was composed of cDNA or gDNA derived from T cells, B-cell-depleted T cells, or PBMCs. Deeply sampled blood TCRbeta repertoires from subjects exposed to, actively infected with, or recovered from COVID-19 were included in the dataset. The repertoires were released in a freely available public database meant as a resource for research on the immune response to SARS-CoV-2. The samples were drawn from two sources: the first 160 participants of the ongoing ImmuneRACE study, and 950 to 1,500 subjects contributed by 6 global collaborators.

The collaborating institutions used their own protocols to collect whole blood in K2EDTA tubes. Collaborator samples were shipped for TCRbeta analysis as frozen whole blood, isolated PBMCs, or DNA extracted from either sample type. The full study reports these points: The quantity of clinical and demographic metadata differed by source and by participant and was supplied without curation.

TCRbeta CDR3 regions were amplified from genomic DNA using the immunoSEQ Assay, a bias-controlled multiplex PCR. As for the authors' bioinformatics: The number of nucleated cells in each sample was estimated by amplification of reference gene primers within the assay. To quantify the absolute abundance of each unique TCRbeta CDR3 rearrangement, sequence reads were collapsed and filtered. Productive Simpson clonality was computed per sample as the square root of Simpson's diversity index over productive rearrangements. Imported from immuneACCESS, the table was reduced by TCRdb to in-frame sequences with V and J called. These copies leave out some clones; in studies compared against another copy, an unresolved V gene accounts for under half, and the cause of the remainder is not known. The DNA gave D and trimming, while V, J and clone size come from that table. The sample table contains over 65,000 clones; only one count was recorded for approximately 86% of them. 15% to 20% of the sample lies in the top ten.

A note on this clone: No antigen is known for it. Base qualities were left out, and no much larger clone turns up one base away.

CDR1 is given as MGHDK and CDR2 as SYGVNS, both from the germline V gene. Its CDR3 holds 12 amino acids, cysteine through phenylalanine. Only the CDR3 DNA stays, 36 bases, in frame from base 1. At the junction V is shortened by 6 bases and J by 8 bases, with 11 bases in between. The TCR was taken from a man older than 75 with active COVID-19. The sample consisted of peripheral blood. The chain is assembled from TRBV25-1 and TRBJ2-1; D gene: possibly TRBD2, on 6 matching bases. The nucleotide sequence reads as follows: TGTGCCAGCAGCCTGGCGGGGTATGAGCAGTTCTTC. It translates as CASSLAGYEQFF.